This T cell receptor (beta chain) was sequenced during a study of shared clonotypes between healthy human individuals (TCRdb year 2020). Regarding the study in general: A few men and two women, aged 18 to 49 years, made up the cohort. Per donor, leukapheresis produced somewhere between about 0.85 and 8.9 billion PBMCs. For each donor, CD4 naive and CD4 memory were each given three plates, CD8 naive was given two plates, and CD8 memory was given one plate. To increase sequencing depth and limit assay-specific biases, different laboratories used diverse techniques to prepare libraries and sequence TCR repertoires. The study deeply sequenced blood TCR repertoires of about five healthy adults to estimate repertoire size and the extent of clonotype sharing between individuals.

The research as a whole found: Sampling was limited to blood, and TCR repertoires in tissue likely differ from TCR repertoires in blood. Pairwise subsampling led to the expectation that sequencing depth would affect the degree of clonotype sharing among donors. Because the study included only a small number of donors, the genetic and exposure-history diversity represented was limited. Sharing across a few donors was observed for approximately 4.6% of naive CD4, over 3% of naive CD8, over 2% of memory CD4, and about 0.4% of memory CD8 clonotypes. Clonotypes shared by all four sorted-subset donors showed higher generation probabilities than non-shared clonotypes. Estimated clonotype richness was generally larger for naive than for memory subsets. Rarefaction of sorted-subset datasets indicated incomplete sequencing despite the large sequencing depth.

Donors were healthy HIV-negative adults with no recently reported acute infections or vaccinations. Only Caucasian adults living in Nashville, Tennessee, USA were represented among the donors. CD4+ T cells were enriched by magnetic negative selection, after which naive cells were positively selected on CD45RA and the negative fraction was taken as the memory subset. Blood was obtained by leukapheresis, after which PBMCs were separated by Ficoll-Histopaque density gradient centrifugation and cryopreserved in liquid nitrogen vapor phase. Purity and quantity of every magnetically sorted T cell population were checked by analytical flow cytometry. Genomic DNA was isolated from each sorted fraction and quantified by UV absorbance on a Nanodrop 2000c. The CDR3 sequence holds 13 residues, the cysteine and phenylalanine included. Kept here is only the CDR3 DNA, which spans 39 bases and is read in frame from base 1. CDR1 is given as LNHDA and CDR2 as SQIVND, both from the germline V gene (reference sequence). Between the V and J ends, shortened by 1 base and 9 bases respectively, the junction contains 11 bases.

Regarding this clone: Its recognized antigen is unknown. The input lacks base qualities; no much larger clone sits a single base away.

TCR CDR3 regions were amplified from genomic DNA by multiplex PCR using the deep immunoSEQ assay. Genomic DNA extracted from each cell subset was distributed evenly over all wells of several immunoSEQ 96-well plates, and each plate served as one replicate. For sorted subsets, roughly 200 ng of genomic DNA, equivalent to roughly 30,000 T cell genomes, went into each replicate PCR. Purified libraries were quantified with a Qubit 3.0 fluorometer, sized on a Bioanalyzer 2100, and re-quantified with the KAPA Library Quantification kit. Every immunoSEQ 96-well plate was sequenced on a dedicated single-read 150-cycle Illumina NextSeq 550 flow cell. The paper's processing steps were these. Because only junctional sequences without quality scores were contained in the immunoSEQ output, filtering matching that applied to full-length reads could not be performed. To assign V/J genes and CDR3, sequences were annotated against IMGT germline references using PyIR, a Python wrapper for IgBLAST v1.9. Reads were removed for weak V/J assignments (E-value above 1e-6), missing CDR3, stop codons, out-of-frame junctions, or ambiguous translated residues. A V3J clonotype was defined by an identical inferred V gene, J gene, and CDR3 amino acid sequence. Percentage overlap between repertoires was computed as shared unique clonotypes divided by the size of the smaller repertoire. RTK rarefaction, the Chao1 estimator, and Recon v2.1 estimates of unobserved clonotypes were used to assess repertoire richness. Generation probabilities were computed with OLGA for all TCRbeta clonotypes obtained by the gDNA method from four donors. As stored in TCRdb, this immuneACCESS dataset retains in-frame rearrangements with V and J assigned. A fraction of the clones does not appear; measured against another copy, unresolved V genes explain less than half of the discrepancy, and the remainder lacks a known reason. V and J calls and clone size are given by that table; D and trimming were obtained from the DNA. The sample contains roughly 1,000,000 clones, 75% to 80% of them found a single time. Approximately 0.56% of the sample rests with the top ten.

Recombination linked TRBV19 to TRBJ2-3, with a tentative D call of TRBD1 or TRBD2, each matching 5 bases. The sequenced material came from memory CD4+ T cells from PBMCs. This specimen's cell subset or site label, interpreted: CD45RA-negative fraction. This sequence was found in a man between 18 and 29 years old in good health. Some clones in this sample may be carry-over from other donors' samples. CDR3 sequence: CASSIATADTQYF. Read as DNA, the sequence is TGTGCCAGTAGTATAGCGACAGCGGACACGCAGTATTTT.